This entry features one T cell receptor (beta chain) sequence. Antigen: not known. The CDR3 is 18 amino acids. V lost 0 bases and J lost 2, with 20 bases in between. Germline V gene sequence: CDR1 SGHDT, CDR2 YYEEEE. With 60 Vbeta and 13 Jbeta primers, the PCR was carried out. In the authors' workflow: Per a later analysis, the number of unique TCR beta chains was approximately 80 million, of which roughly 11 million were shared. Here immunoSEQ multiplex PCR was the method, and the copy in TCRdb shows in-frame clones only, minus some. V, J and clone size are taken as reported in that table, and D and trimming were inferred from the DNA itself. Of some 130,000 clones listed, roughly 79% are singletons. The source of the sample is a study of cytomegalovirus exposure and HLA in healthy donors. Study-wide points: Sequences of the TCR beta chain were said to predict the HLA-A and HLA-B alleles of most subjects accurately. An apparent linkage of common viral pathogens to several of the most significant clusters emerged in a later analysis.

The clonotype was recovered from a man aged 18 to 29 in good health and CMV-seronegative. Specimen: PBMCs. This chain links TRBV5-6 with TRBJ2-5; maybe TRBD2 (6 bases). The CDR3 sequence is CASSLAGDFTSSQETQYF. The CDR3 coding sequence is TGTGCCAGCAGCTTGGCCGGGGACTTCACTTCGTCTCAAGAGACCCAGTACTTC.